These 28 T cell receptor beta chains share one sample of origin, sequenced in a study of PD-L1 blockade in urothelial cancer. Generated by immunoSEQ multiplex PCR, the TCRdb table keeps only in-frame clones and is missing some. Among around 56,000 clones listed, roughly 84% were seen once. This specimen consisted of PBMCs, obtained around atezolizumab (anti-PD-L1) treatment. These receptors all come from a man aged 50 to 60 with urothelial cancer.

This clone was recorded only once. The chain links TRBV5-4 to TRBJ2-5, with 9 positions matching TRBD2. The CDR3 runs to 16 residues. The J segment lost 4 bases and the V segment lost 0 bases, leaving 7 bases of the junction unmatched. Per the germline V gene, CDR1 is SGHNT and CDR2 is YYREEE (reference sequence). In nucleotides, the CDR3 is TGTGCCAGCAGCTTGGACGGTTGGCGGGAGGGAGAGACCCAGTACTTC. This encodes CASSLDGWREGETQYF.

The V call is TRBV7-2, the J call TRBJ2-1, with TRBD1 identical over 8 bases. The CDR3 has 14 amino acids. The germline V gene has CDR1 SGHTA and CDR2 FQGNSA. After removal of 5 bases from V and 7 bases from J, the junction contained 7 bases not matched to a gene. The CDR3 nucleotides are TGTGCCAGCAGCCTAAGGACAGGGAGGAATGAGCAGTTCTTC. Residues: CASSLRTGRNEQFF.

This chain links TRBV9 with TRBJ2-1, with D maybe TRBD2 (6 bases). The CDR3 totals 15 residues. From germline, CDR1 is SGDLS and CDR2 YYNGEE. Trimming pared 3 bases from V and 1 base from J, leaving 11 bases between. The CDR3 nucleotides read TGTGCCAGCAGCGCCGAGGGGACTTCCTACAATGAGCAGTTCTTC. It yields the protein CASSAEGTSYNEQFF.

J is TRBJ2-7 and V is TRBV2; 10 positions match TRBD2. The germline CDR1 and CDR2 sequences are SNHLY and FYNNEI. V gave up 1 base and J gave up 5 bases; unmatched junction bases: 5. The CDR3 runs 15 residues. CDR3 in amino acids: CASSEGLAGAHEQYF. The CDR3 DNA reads TGTGCCAGCAGTGAAGGCCTAGCGGGAGCCCACGAGCAGTACTTC.

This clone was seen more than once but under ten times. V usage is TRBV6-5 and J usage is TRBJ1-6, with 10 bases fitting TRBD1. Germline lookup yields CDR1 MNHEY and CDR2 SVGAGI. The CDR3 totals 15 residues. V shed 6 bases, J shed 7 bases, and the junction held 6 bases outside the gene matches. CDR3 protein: CASRGRTGGNSPLHF. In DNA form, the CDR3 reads TGTGCCAGCAGGGGACGGACAGGGGGGAATTCACCCCTCCACTTT.

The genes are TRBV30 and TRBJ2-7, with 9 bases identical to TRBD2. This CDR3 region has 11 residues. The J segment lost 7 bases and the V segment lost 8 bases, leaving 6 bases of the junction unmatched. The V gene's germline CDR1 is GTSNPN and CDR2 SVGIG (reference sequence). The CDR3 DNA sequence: TGTGCCCGCGGACTAGCGTCTGAGCAGTACTTC. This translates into CARGLASEQYF.

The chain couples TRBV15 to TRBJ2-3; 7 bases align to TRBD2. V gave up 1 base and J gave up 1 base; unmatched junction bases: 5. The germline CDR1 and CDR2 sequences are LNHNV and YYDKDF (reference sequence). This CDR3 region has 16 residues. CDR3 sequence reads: CATSRGFTSGTDTQYF. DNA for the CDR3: TGTGCCACCAGCAGAGGCTTCACTAGCGGCACAGATACGCAGTATTTT. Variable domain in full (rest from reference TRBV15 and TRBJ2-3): DAMVIQNPRYQVTQFGKPVTLSCSQTLNHNVMYWYQQKSSQAPKLLFHYYDKDFNNEADTPDNFQSRRPNTSFCFLDIRSPGLGDTAMYLCATSRGFTSGTDTQYFGPGTRLTVL.

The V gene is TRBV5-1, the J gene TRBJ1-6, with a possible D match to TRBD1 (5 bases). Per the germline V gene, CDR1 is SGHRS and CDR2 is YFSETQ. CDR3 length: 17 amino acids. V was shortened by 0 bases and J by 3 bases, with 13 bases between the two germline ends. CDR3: CASSLDTGRSYNSPLHF. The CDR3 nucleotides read TGCGCCAGCAGCTTGGACACAGGTCGGAGCTATAATTCACCCCTCCACTTT.

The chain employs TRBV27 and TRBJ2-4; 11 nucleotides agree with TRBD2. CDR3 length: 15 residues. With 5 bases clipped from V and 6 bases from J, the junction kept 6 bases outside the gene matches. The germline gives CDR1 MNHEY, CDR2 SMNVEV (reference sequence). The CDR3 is CASSIQGLAVNIQYF. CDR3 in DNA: TGTGCCAGCAGTATACAGGGACTAGCGGTAAACATTCAGTACTTC.

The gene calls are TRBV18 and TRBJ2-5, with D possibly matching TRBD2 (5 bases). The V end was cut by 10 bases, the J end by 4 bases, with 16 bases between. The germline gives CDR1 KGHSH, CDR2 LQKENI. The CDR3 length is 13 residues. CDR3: CATTEGFPETQYF. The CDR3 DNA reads TGTGCCACCACAGAGGGTTTCCCAGAGACCCAGTACTTC.

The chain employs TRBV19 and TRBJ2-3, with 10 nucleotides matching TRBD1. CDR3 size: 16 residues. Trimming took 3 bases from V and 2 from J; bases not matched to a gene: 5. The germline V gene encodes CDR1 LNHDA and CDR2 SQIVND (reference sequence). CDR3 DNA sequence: TGTGCCAGTAGTATTCCCGGGACAGGGGTCACAGATACGCAGTATTTT. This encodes CASSIPGTGVTDTQYF.

CDR3 in DNA: TGCGCCAGCAGTTTCCCTCCCTCACTAGCGGGTGTCTACGAGCAGTACTTC. It codes for CASSFPPSLAGVYEQYF. This sequence joins TRBV10-2 and TRBJ2-7; TRBD2 agrees at 9 bases. CDR3 size: 17 residues. Germline trimming cut 5 bases from V and 3 bases from J; bases unmatched to any gene: 14. Germline CDR1 reads WSHSY; CDR2 reads SAAADI.

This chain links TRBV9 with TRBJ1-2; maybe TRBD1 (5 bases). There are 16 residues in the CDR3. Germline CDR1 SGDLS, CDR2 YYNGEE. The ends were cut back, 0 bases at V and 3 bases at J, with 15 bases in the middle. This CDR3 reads CASSVESREGYYGYTF. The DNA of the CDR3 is TGTGCCAGCAGCGTAGAGTCGAGGGAGGGGTACTATGGCTACACCTTC.

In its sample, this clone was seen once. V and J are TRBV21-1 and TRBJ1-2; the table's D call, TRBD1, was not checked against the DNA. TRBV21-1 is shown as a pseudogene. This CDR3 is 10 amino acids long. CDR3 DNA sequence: TGTGCCAGCAGCAGGGGCGGCTACACCTTC. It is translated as CASSRGGYTF.

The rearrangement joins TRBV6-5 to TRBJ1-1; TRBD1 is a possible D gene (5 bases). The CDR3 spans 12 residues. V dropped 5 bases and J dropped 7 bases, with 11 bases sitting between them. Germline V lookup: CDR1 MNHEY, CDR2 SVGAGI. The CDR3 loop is CASSRQGFEAFF. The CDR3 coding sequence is TGTGCCAGCAGTCGGCAGGGATTTGAAGCTTTCTTT.

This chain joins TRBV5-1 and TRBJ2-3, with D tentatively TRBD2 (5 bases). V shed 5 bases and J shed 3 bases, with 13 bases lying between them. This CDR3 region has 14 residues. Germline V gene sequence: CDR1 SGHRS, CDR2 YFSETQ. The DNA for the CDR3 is TGCGCCAGCAGGGGCCTAGCTGTTACAGATACGCAGTATTTT. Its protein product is CASRGLAVTDTQYF.

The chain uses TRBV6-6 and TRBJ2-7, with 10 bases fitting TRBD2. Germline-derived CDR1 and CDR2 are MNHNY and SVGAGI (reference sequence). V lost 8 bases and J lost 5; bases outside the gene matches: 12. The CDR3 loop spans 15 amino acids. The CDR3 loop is CASRHMASGSHEQYF. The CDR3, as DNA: TGTGCCAGCCGACATATGGCTAGCGGGAGCCACGAGCAGTACTTC.

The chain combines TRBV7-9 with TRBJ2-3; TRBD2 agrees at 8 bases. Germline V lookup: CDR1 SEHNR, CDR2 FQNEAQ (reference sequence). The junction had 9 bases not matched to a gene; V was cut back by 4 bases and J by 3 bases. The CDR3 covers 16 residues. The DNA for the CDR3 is TGTGCCAGCAGCTCTCGGAGACTAGCGATAACAGATACGCAGTATTTT. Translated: CASSSRRLAITDTQYF.

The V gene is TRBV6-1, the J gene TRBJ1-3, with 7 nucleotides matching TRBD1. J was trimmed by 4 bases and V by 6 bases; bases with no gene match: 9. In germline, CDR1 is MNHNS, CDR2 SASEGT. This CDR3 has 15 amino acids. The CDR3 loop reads CASSLRGQRGNTIYF. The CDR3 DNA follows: TGTGCCAGCAGCTTAAGGGGACAGAGAGGAAACACCATATATTTT.

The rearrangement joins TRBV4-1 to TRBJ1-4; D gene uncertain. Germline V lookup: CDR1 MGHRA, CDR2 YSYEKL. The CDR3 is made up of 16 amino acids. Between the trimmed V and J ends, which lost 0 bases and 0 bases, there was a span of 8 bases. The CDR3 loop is CASSQDRRATNEKLFF. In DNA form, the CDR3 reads TGCGCCAGCAGCCAAGATCGTAGAGCAACTAATGAAAAACTGTTTTTT.

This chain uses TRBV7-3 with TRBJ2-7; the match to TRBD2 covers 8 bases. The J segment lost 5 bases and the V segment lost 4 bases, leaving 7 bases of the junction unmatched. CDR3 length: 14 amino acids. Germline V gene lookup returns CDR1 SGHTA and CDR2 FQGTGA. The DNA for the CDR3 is TGTGCCAGCAGCTCGCAGGCGGGGGGCAACGAGCAGTACTTC. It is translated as CASSSQAGGNEQYF.

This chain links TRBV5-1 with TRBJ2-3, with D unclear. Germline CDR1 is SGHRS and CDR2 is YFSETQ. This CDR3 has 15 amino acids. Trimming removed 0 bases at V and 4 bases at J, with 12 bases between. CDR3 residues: CASSLGSQNADTQYF. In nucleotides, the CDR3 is TGCGCCAGCAGCTTGGGATCGCAGAACGCAGATACGCAGTATTTT.

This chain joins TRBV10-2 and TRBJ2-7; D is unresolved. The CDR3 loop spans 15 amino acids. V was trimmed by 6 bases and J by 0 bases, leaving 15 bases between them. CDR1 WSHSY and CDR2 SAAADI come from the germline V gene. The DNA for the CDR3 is TGCGCCAGCAGCCGACTCGGTGGTAGCTCCTACGAGCAGTACTTC. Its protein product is CASSRLGGSSYEQYF.

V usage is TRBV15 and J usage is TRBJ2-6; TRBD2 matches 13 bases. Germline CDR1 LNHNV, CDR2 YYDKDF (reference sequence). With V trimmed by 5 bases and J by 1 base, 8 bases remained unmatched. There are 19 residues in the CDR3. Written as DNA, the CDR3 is TGTGCCACCAGCGGCTCACTAGCGGGAGGGGGATCTGGGGCCAACGTCCTGACTTTC. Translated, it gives CATSGSLAGGGSGANVLTF. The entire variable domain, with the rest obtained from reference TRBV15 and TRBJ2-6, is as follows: DAMVIQNPRYQVTQFGKPVTLSCSQTLNHNVMYWYQQKSSQAPKLLFHYYDKDFNNEADTPDNFQSRRPNTSFCFLDIRSPGLGDTAMYLCATSGSLAGGGSGANVLTFGAGSRLTVL.

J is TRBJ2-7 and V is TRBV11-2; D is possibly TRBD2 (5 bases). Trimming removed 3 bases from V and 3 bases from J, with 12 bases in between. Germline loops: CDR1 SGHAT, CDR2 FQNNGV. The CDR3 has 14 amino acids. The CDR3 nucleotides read TGTGCCAGCAGCTTCGGCGGGTCGGTCTACGAGCAGTACTTC. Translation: CASSFGGSVYEQYF.

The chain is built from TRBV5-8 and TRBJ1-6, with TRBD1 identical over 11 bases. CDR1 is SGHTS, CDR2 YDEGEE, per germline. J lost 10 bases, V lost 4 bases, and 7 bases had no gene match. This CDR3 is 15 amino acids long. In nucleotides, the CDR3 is TGTGCCAGCAGCCGAGGGACAGGGGGTCGCTCACCCCTCCACTTT. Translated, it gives CASSRGTGGRSPLHF.

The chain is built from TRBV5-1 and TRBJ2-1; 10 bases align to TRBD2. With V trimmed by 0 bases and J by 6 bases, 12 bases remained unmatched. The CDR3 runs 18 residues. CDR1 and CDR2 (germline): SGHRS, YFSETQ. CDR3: CASSLGGSSGSGANEQFF. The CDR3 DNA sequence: TGCGCCAGCAGCTTGGGCGGATCTAGCGGGAGTGGGGCCAATGAGCAGTTCTTC.

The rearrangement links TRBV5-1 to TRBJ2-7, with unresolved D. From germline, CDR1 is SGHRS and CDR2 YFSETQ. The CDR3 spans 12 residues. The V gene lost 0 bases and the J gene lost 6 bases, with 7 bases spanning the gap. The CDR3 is CASSLAFREQYF. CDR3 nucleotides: TGCGCCAGCAGCTTGGCCTTCCGCGAGCAGTACTTC.